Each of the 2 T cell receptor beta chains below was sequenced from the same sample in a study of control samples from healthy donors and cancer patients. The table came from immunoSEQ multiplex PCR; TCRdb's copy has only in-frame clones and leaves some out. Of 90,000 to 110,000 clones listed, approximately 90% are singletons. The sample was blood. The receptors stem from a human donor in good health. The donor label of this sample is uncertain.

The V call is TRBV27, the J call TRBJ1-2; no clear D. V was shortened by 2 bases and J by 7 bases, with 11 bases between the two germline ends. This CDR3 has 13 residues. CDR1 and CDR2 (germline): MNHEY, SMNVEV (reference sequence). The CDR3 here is CASSLRDSGGYTF. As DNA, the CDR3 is TGTGCCAGCAGTTTAAGGGATTCGGGTGGCTACACCTTC.

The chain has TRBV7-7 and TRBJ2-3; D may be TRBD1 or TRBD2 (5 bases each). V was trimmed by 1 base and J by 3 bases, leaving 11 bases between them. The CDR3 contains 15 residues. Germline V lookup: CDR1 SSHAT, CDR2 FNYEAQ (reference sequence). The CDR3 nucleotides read TGTGCCAGCAGCTTAGGGGACCTGAGGACAGATACGCAGTATTTT. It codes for CASSLGDLRTDTQYF.